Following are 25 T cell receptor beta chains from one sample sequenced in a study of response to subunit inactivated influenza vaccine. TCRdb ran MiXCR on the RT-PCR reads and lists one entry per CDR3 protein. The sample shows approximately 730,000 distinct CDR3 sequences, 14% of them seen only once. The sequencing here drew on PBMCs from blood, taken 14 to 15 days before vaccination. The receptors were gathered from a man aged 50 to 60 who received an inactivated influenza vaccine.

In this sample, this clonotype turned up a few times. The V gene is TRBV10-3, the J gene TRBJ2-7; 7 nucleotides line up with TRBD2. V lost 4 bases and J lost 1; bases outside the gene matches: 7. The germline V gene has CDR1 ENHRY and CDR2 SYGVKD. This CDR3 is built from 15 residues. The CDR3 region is CAISGGLRRSYEQYF. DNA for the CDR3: TGTGCCATCAGTGGGGGACTAAGGCGGTCCTACGAGCAGTACTTC.

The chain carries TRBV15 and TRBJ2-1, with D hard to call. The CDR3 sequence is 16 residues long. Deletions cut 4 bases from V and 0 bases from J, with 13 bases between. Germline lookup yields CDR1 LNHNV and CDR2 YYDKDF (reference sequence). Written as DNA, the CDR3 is TGTGCCACCAGCACTTTGCGGACCAACTCCTACAATGAGCAGTTCTTC. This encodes CATSTLRTNSYNEQFF. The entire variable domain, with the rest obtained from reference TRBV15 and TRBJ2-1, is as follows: DAMVIQNPRYQVTQFGKPVTLSCSQTLNHNVMYWYQQKSSQAPKLLFHYYDKDFNNEADTPDNFQSRRPNTSFCFLDIRSPGLGDTAMYLCATSTLRTNSYNEQFFGPGTRLTVL.

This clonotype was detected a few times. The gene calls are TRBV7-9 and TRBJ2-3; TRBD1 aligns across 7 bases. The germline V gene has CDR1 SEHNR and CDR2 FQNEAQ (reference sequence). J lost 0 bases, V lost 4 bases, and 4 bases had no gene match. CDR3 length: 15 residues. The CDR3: CASSSGQISTDTQYF. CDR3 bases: TGTGCCAGCAGCTCGGGACAGATAAGCACAGATACGCAGTATTTT.

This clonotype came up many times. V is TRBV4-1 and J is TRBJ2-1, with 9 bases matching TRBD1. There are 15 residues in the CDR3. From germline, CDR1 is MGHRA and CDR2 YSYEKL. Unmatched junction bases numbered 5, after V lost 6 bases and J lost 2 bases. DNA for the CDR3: TGCGCCAGCAGACCCCGGACAGGGGCCTACAATGAGCAGTTCTTC. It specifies CASRPRTGAYNEQFF.

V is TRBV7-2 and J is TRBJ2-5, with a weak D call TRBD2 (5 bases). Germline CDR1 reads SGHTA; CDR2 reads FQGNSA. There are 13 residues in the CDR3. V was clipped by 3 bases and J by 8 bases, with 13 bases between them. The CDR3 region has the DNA TGTGCCAGCAGCTTGTTTTCCGGGGTCACCCAGTACTTC. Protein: CASSLFSGVTQYF.

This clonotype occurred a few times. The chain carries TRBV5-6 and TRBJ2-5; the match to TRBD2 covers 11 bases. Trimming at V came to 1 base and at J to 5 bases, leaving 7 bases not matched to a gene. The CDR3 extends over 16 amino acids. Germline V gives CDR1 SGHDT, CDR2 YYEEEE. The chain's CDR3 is CASSLHLAGGSETQYF. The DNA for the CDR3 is TGTGCCAGCAGCTTGCACCTAGCGGGGGGAAGCGAGACCCAGTACTTC.

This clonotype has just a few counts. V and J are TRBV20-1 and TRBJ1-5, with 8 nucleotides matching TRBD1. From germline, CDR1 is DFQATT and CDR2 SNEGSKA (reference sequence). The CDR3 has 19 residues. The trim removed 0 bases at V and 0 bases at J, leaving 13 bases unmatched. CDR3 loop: CSARDRVRGPSYSNQPQHF. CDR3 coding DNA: TGCAGTGCTAGAGATAGGGTCAGGGGGCCATCTTATAGCAATCAGCCCCAGCATTTT.

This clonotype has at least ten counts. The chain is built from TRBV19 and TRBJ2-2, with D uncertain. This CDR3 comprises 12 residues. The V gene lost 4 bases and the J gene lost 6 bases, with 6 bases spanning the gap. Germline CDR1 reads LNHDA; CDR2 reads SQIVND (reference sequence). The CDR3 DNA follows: TGTGCCAGTAGTAGGTGGTCCGGGGAGCTGTTTTTT. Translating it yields CASSRWSGELFF.

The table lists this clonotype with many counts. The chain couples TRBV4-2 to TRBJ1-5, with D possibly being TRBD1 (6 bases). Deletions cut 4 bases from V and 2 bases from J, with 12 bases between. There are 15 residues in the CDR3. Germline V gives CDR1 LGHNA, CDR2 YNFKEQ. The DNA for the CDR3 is TGTGCCAGCAGCCTAAGTCAGGGGCGCAATCAGCCCCAGCATTTT. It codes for CASSLSQGRNQPQHF.

The CDR3 DNA follows: TGTGCCAGCAGACCTACAGGGGGCAAGGATCAGCCCCAGCATTTT. This translates into CASRPTGGKDQPQHF. The chain combines TRBV7-2 with TRBJ1-5, with TRBD1 identical over 9 bases. Germline V gene sequence: CDR1 SGHTA, CDR2 FQGNSA. The CDR3 covers 15 residues. With V trimmed by 6 bases and J by 5 bases, 8 bases remained unmatched.

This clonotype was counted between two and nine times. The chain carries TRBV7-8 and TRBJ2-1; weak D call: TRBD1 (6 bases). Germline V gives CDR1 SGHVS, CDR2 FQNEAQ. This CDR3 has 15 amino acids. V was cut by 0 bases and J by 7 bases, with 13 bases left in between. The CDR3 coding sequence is TGTGCCAGCAGCTTAGCCAGGGCAGGGGCTAATGAGCAGTTCTTC. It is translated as CASSLARAGANEQFF. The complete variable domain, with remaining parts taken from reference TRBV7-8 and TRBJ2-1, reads GAGVSQSPRYKVAKRGQDVALRCDPISGHVSLFWYQQALGQGPEFLTYFQNEAQLDKSGLPSDRFFAERPEGSVSTLKIQRTQQEDSAVYLCASSLARAGANEQFFGPGTRLTVL.

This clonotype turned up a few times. The CDR3 spells CASSLGSSVSGELFF. The CDR3 coding sequence is TGTGCCAGCAGCTTAGGCTCGTCAGTTAGCGGGGAGCTGTTTTTT. The chain joins TRBV7-8 to TRBJ2-2; D not certain. CDR1 is SGHVS, CDR2 FQNEAQ, per germline. The V end lost 1 base, the J end lost 7 bases, and 13 bases lay between the germline ends. The CDR3 extends over 15 amino acids.

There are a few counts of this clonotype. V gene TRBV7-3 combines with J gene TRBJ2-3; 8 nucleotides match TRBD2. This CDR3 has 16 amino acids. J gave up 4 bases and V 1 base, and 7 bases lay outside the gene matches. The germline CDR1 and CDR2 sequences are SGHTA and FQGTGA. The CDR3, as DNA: TGTGCCAGCAGCTTAATTGCCGGGAGGGATTCAGATACGCAGTATTTT. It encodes CASSLIAGRDSDTQYF.

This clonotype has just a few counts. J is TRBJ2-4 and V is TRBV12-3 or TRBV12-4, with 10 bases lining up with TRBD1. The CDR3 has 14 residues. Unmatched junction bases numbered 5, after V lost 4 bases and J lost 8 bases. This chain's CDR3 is CASSWTGGRDIQYF. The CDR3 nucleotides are TGTGCCAGCAGTTGGACAGGGGGTAGGGACATTCAGTACTTC.

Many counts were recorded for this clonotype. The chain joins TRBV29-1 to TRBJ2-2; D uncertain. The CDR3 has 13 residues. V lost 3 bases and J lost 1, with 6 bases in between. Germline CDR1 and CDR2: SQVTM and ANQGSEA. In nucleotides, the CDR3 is TGCAGCGTTGAGGTCCAGAACACCGGGGAGCTGTTTTTT. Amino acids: CSVEVQNTGELFF.

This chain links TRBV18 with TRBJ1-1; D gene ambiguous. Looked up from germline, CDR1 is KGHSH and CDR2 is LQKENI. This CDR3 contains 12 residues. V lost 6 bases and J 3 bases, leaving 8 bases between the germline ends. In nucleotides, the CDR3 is TGTGCCAGCTCCCAAATATACACTGAAGCTTTCTTT. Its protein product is CASSQIYTEAFF.

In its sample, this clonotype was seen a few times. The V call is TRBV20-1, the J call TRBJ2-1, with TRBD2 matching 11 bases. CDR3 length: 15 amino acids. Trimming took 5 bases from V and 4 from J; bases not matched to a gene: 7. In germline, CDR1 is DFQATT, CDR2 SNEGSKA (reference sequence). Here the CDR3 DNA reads TGCAGTGCTCTCCGGACTAGCGGGCGGTACAATGAGCAGTTCTTC. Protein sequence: CSALRTSGRYNEQFF.

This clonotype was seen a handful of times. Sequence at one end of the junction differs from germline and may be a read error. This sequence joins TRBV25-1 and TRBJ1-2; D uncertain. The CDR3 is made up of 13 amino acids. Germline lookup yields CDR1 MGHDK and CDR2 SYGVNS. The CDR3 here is CATSGREREGYTF. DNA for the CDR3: TGTGCCACCAGTGGGAGAGAGAGGGAAGGCTACACCTTC.

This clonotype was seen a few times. The CDR3 loop reads CASSLASGKSAVETQYF. In nucleotides, the CDR3 is TGCGCCAGCAGCTTGGCTAGCGGGAAATCGGCCGTGGAGACCCAGTACTTC. The chain uses TRBV5-1 and TRBJ2-5; 9 bases are shared with TRBD2. The V and J ends lost 0 bases and 5 bases, in that order; junction bases with no gene match: 11. CDR1 and CDR2 from the germline V gene are SGHRS and YFSETQ. The CDR3 sequence is 17 residues long.

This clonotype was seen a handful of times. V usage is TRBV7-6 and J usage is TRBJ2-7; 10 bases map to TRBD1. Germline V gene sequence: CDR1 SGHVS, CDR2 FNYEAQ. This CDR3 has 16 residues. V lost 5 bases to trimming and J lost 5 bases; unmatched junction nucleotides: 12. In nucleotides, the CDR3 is TGTGCCAGCAGCGTCCTGACAGGGGGCGTCATCGACGAGCAGTACTTC. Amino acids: CASSVLTGGVIDEQYF.

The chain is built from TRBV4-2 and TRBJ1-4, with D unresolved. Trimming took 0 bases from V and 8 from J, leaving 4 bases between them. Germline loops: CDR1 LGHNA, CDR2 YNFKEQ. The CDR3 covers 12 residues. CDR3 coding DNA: TGTGCCAGCAGCCAAGATCCCGAAAAACTGTTTTTT. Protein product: CASSQDPEKLFF.

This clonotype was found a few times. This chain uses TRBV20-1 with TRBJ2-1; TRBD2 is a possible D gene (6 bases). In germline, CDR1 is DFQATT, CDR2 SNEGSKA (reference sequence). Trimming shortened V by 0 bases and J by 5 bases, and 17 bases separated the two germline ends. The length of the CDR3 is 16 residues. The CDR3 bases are TGCAGTGCTAGAGATCGAACCGGGACTCAAAACAATGAGCAGTTCTTC. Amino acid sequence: CSARDRTGTQNNEQFF.

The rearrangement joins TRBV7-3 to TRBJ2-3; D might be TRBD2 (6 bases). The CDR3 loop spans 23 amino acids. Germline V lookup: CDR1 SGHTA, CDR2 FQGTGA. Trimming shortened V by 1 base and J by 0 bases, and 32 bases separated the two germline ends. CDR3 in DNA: TGTGCCAGCAGCTTAAGGGGAAGGGACTTACGACTTGGCGCGCGCCTCAGCACAGATACGCAGTATTTT. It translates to CASSLRGRDLRLGARLSTDTQYF.

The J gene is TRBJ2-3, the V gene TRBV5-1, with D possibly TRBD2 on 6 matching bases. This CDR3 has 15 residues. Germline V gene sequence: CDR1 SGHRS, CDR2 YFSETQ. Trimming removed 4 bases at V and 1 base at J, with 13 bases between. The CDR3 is CASSHPPGGTDTQYF. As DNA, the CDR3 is TGCGCCAGCAGCCACCCACCGGGGGGCACAGATACGCAGTATTTT.

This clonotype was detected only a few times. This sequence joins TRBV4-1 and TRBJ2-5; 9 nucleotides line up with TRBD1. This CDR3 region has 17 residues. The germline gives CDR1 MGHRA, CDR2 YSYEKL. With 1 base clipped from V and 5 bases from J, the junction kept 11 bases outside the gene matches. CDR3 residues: CASSQGHSGQGLETQYF. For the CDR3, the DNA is TGCGCCAGCAGCCAAGGCCACTCGGGACAGGGCTTGGAGACCCAGTACTTC.